This T cell receptor beta chain was captured in a study of blood T cell repertoires in COVID-19. Study at large: Acute-phase and convalescent COVID-19 samples originated in the United States, Italy and Spain. From T cells, B-cell-depleted T cells, or PBMCs came the material, which was cDNA or gDNA.

The repertoire was sequenced with immunoSEQ multiplex PCR; TCRdb's copy has only in-frame clones and lacks some. This repertoire shows approximately 270,000 clones, roughly 90% found once; its top ten account for 2% to 2.5%. The sequence was collected from a man between 50 and 59 years old with acute or convalescent COVID-19. What was sequenced was peripheral blood.

CDR3 sequence: CASSSFKGAYEQFF. In DNA form, the CDR3 reads TGTGCCAGCAGTTCATTTAAGGGGGCGTATGAGCAGTTCTTC. This rearrangement joins TRBV7-2 to TRBJ2-1; 7 nucleotides agree with TRBD1. Germline assignment: CDR1 SGHTA and CDR2 FQGNSA. CDR3 length: 14 residues. Trimming cost V 6 bases and J 8 bases; bases outside gene matches: 10.